This T cell receptor (beta chain) was recovered during a study of CD8+ T cells in alopecia areata. Study-wide points: Scalp samples also yield sequences of resident alphabeta T cells from normal skin. More clonal than normal scalp was lesional scalp, particularly alopecia totalis/universalis. Relative to mice, TCR sharing across patients was less clear, a difference possibly HLA-related.

From PBMCs, CD4+ and CD8+ T cells were sorted. Points on this clone: Its antigen is not known.

V dropped 0 bases and J dropped 8; count of bases not matched to a gene: 6. CDR3 length: 15 residues. CDR1 is SEHNR and CDR2 is FQNEAQ in the germline V gene (reference sequence). RNA extraction was followed by reverse transcription into cDNA, which acted as the sequencing template. Method: immunoSEQ multiplex PCR; TCRdb's copy keeps in-frame clones and lacks some. Found here are about 140,000 clones, 62% of them singletons; the top ten hold just over 35%. The chain is built from TRBV7-9 and TRBJ2-1, with 8 positions matching TRBD2. The sequencing input was CD8+ T cells sorted from blood. This sequence originates from a human donor in good health. CDR3 sequence (DNA): TGTGCCAGCAGCTTAGCGGCTAGCGGGCAGGATGAGCAGTTCTTC. Protein sequence: CASSLAASGQDEQFF.